This T cell receptor beta chain was sequenced in a study of blood T cell repertoires in COVID-19. As for the study in general: Sample material is recorded as cDNA or gDNA derived from T cells, B-cell-depleted T cells, or PBMCs.

This CDR3 contains 15 residues. CDR1 and CDR2 (germline): SEHNR, FQNEAQ (reference sequence). The V and J ends lost 1 base and 0 bases respectively, with 9 bases between them. Original analysis: By means of reference gene primer amplification, nucleated cell counts were estimated. Clones were read by immunoSEQ multiplex PCR, and TCRdb kept only the in-frame ones, dropping some. D and trimming come from the DNA, and the V and J calls and clone size come from that table. The profile shows roughly 120,000 clones, about two thirds of them singletons. The sequenced sample was peripheral blood. The TCR comes from a human donor with acute or convalescent COVID-19. The donor label of this sample is uncertain. The rearrangement links TRBV7-9 to TRBJ1-1; possibly TRBD1 for D (5 bases). The CDR3 sequence is CASSLVGGVNTEAFF. The CDR3 region has the DNA TGTGCCAGCAGCTTAGTGGGGGGAGTGAACACTGAAGCTTTCTTT.